The 25 T cell receptor beta chains below all came from one sample that was sequenced in a study of T cells after yellow fever vaccination. TCRdb re-analysed the 5' RACE reads in MiXCR, keeping a single row per CDR3 protein. The top ten hold 15% to 20% of the sample, which has fewer than 450,000 distinct CDR3 sequences, approximately 10% seen once. The source was PBMCs, collected on the day of the first yellow fever vaccination. The receptor set was obtained from a man younger than 35 who received the YFV17D yellow fever vaccine.

This chain uses TRBV12-3 or TRBV12-4 with TRBJ2-4; D is perhaps TRBD1 (5 bases). The CDR3 length is 15 residues. With 7 bases removed from V and 6 bases from J, the gap between germline ends came to 19 bases. This CDR3 reads CASTLSQGSGNIQYF. CDR3 nucleotides: TGTGCCAGCACCCTAAGCCAGGGTTCGGGAAACATTCAGTACTTC.

This clonotype came up a few times. The chain carries TRBV18 and TRBJ2-7, with a possible D match to TRBD1 (6 bases). V dropped 8 bases and J dropped 6 bases, with 20 bases sitting between them. Germline loops: CDR1 KGHSH, CDR2 LQKENI. This CDR3 has 14 residues. The CDR3 coding sequence is TGTGCCAGCCCAAAACGGGGACATCGAAGCGAGCAGTACGTC. This codes for CASPKRGHRSEQYV.

This clonotype was detected ten times or more. The chain uses TRBV5-1 and TRBJ2-2; 7 bases map to TRBD2. Germline values: CDR1 SGHRS, CDR2 YFSETQ. Trimming removed 4 bases from V and 0 bases from J; junction bases left unmatched: 3. CDR3 length: 15 amino acids. The CDR3 nucleotides read TGCGCCAGCAGCCCGAGCGGGACGAACACCGGGGAGCTGTTTTTT. Translation gives CASSPSGTNTGELFF. Full variable domain (remainder filled in from reference TRBV5-1 and TRBJ2-2): KAGVTQTPRYLIKTRGQQVTLSCSPISGHRSVSWYQQTPGQGLQFLFEYFSETQRNKGNFPGRFSGRQFSNSRSEMNVSTLELGDSALYLCASSPSGTNTGELFFGEGSRLTVL.

A few counts support this clonotype. The genes are TRBV7-9 and TRBJ1-4, with D possibly matching TRBD1 (5 bases). Deletions cut 7 bases from V and 6 bases from J, with 15 bases between. The CDR3 sequence is 14 residues long. Germline V lookup: CDR1 SEHNR, CDR2 FQNEAQ (reference sequence). The chain's CDR3 is CASTTQGAYEKLFF. The CDR3 DNA sequence: TGTGCCAGCACCACCCAAGGGGCCTATGAAAAACTGTTTTTT.

A remark on this clonotype: This could be a read error, since a much larger clone is one nucleotide away. V gene TRBV21-1 combines with J gene TRBJ2-5; the table's D call of TRBD1 was not tested on the DNA. TRBV21-1 is termed a pseudogene. This CDR3 has 15 amino acids. The CDR3 loop reads CASSNYTGRGETQYF. The DNA of the CDR3 is TGTGCCAGCAGCAACTATACAGGAAGGGGAGAGACCCAGTACTTC.

This clonotype has more than one count but fewer than ten. V gene TRBV20-1 combines with J gene TRBJ2-5; D remains ambiguous. There are 13 residues in the CDR3. Germline V lookup: CDR1 DFQATT, CDR2 SNEGSKA (reference sequence). V was trimmed by 2 bases and J by 5 bases, leaving 12 bases between them. CDR3 residues: CSARRPSLETQYF. CDR3 nucleotides: TGCAGTGCTAGACGACCCTCCCTGGAGACCCAGTACTTC.

This clonotype was counted a few times. The CDR3 bases are TGTGCCAGCAGCTTTTTCGGTCGCGACAGTCTGGCCGAGCAGTACTTC. Its translation is CASSFFGRDSLAEQYF. The chain has TRBV5-7 and TRBJ2-7; a weak D match, TRBD1 (5 bases). TRBV5-7 is an open reading frame, and its role is uncertain. The CDR3 spans 16 residues. The V and J ends lost 2 bases and 6 bases respectively, with 21 bases between them.

V is TRBV5-4 and J is TRBJ2-7; TRBD2 agrees at 13 bases. The V and J ends lost 10 bases and 7 bases, in that order; junction bases with no gene match: 8. Germline CDR1 SGHNT, CDR2 YYREEE (reference sequence). The CDR3 consists of 13 residues. The CDR3 here is CAGTSGGASEQYF. CDR3 bases: TGTGCCGGAACTAGCGGGGGGGCATCGGAGCAGTACTTC.

Only a few counts were recorded for this clonotype. CDR3 coding DNA: TGTGCCAGCAGTTTTTCCTGGGAACAGGGGGCTAACATTCAGTACTTC. Encoded protein: CASSFSWEQGANIQYF. The V and J genes are TRBV27 and TRBJ2-4; TRBD1 aligns across 9 bases. Germline trimming cut 3 bases from V and 7 bases from J; bases unmatched to any gene: 10. This CDR3 is 16 amino acids long. Germline CDR1 reads MNHEY; CDR2 reads SMNVEV (reference sequence).

The chain has TRBV9 and TRBJ2-7, with 7 bases aligning to TRBD1. V was clipped by 4 bases and J by 3 bases; unmatched bases: 16. CDR3 length: 17 residues. Germline lookup yields CDR1 SGDLS and CDR2 YYNGEE. The chain's CDR3 is CASSPRTGLPLNYEQYF. CDR3 in DNA: TGTGCCAGCAGCCCCAGGACAGGTCTCCCTCTCAACTACGAGCAGTACTTC. Looking up the rest from reference TRBV9 and TRBJ2-7 gives the full variable domain: DSGVTQTPKHLITATGQRVTLRCSPRSGDLSVYWYQQSLDQGLQFLIQYYNGEERAKGNILERFSAQQFPDLHSELNLSSLELGDSALYFCASSPRTGLPLNYEQYFGPGTRLTVT.

The rearrangement joins TRBV20-1 to TRBJ2-3, with a tentative D call TRBD2 (7 bases). The CDR3 length is 15 residues. CDR1 DFQATT and CDR2 SNEGSKA come from the germline V gene (reference sequence). V was shortened by 6 bases and J by 2 bases, with 18 bases between the two germline ends. CDR3 amino acids: CSAPRGAHPTDTQYF. CDR3 DNA: TGCAGTGCGCCTCGGGGGGCTCACCCCACAGATACGCAGTATTTT.

This clonotype was seen ten or more times. J is TRBJ1-1 and V is TRBV12-3 or TRBV12-4; D call uncertain. The CDR3 sequence is 11 residues long. Trimming removed 7 bases at V and 4 bases at J, with 7 bases between. The CDR3 here is CASTSLTEAFF. The CDR3 DNA reads TGTGCCAGCACTTCCCTCACTGAAGCTTTCTTT.

This clonotype was counted at least ten times. The rearrangement links TRBV5-1 to TRBJ2-3; D is possibly TRBD2 (6 bases). Trimming pared 7 bases from V and 0 bases from J, leaving 15 bases between. CDR1 is SGHRS and CDR2 is YFSETQ in the germline V gene. This CDR3 has 15 amino acids. The CDR3: CASCPSGPSTDTQYF. The CDR3 DNA is TGCGCCAGCTGCCCCAGCGGGCCTAGCACAGATACGCAGTATTTT.

The genes are TRBV10-2 and TRBJ1-6; D perhaps matches TRBD1 (5 bases). The germline V gene encodes CDR1 WSHSY and CDR2 SAAADI. The V end lost 4 bases, the J end lost 8 bases, and 15 bases lay between the germline ends. This CDR3 has 15 amino acids. The CDR3 sequence: CASSVGVSPYSPLHF. CDR3 sequence (DNA): TGCGCCAGCAGTGTGGGGGTCTCTCCTTATTCACCCCTCCACTTT.

V gene TRBV10-3 combines with J gene TRBJ2-1, with TRBD2 matching 8 bases. V shed 4 bases, J shed 8 bases, and the junction held 1 base outside the gene matches. In germline, CDR1 is ENHRY, CDR2 SYGVKD. The CDR3 is 12 residues long. CDR3 in DNA: TGTGCCATCAGTGCGGGGGGGGATGAGCAGTTCTTC. This encodes CAISAGGDEQFF.

This chain joins TRBV4-1 and TRBJ2-3; weak D call: TRBD2 (5 bases). The CDR3 is 17 residues long. V lost 3 bases and J 0 bases, leaving 16 bases between the germline ends. Germline CDR1 is MGHRA and CDR2 is YSYEKL. DNA for the CDR3: TGCGCCAGCAGCCAGACGGTAGTAGCGACAAGCACAGATACGCAGTATTTT. Translation gives CASSQTVVATSTDTQYF.

V is TRBV19 and J is TRBJ1-5, with 9 bases lining up with TRBD1. The V gene end was trimmed by 4 bases and the J gene end by 6 bases; junction bases not matched to a gene: 7. CDR1 LNHDA and CDR2 SQIVND come from the germline V gene (reference sequence). The CDR3 spans 15 residues. The CDR3 coding sequence is TGTGCCAGTAGTAAAAGGACAGGGGACGGTCAGCCCCAGCATTTT. It translates to CASSKRTGDGQPQHF.

This clonotype was seen a few times. The rearrangement joins TRBV28 to TRBJ1-2, with TRBD1 as a possible D gene (5 bases). The length of the CDR3 is 16 residues. The germline CDR1 and CDR2 sequences are MDHEN and SYDVKM. Trimming pared 6 bases from V and 6 bases from J, leaving 23 bases between. This chain's CDR3 is CASSHRGYRSLNGYTF. CDR3 DNA: TGTGCCAGCAGCCACCGAGGCTACAGGTCCCTTAATGGCTACACCTTC.

The chain is built from TRBV6-1 and TRBJ1-6; the D gene is possibly TRBD1 (6 bases). The CDR3 totals 15 residues. The germline CDR1 and CDR2 sequences are MNHNS and SASEGT. Trimming stripped 4 bases from V and 6 bases from J, with 13 bases between. This CDR3 reads CASSADRRSNSPLHF. CDR3 in DNA: TGTGCCAGCAGTGCGGACAGACGTTCTAATTCACCCCTCCACTTT.

CDR3 region: CASSQGAFWGNGYTF. The CDR3 DNA follows: TGCGCCAGCAGCCAAGGGGCCTTCTGGGGGAATGGCTACACCTTC. The chain uses TRBV4-1 and TRBJ1-2; tentative D call: TRBD1 (5 bases). Germline values: CDR1 MGHRA, CDR2 YSYEKL. V lost 1 base and J lost 6, with 15 bases in between. The CDR3 length is 15 residues.

In this sample, this clonotype turned up a few times. V is TRBV7-9 and J is TRBJ2-3, with 8 bases aligning to TRBD1. This CDR3 is built from 17 residues. The trim removed 1 base at V and 5 bases at J, leaving 11 bases unmatched. In germline, CDR1 is SEHNR, CDR2 FQNEAQ (reference sequence). DNA for the CDR3: TGTGCCAGCAGCTTAGAGCGTCGACAGGGGATGCTAGATACGCAGTATTTT. It yields the protein CASSLERRQGMLDTQYF.

In this sample, this clonotype turned up many times. This rearrangement joins TRBV5-1 to TRBJ2-5; D is tentatively TRBD1 or TRBD2 (5 bases each). The germline V gene encodes CDR1 SGHRS and CDR2 YFSETQ. The CDR3 consists of 14 residues. The V gene lost 0 bases and the J gene lost 3 bases, with 9 bases spanning the gap. In nucleotides, the CDR3 is TGCGCCAGCAGCTTGGCTGGGGGAAAAGAGACCCAGTACTTC. It specifies CASSLAGGKETQYF.

The rearrangement joins TRBV11-2 to TRBJ1-1; no clear D. The V end was cut by 4 bases, the J end by 9 bases, with 9 bases between. CDR3 length equals 11 residues. Looked up from germline, CDR1 is SGHAT and CDR2 is FQNNGV. The CDR3 region has the DNA TGTGCCAGCAGCTCTGCGGACCAAGCTTTCTTT. Protein sequence: CASSSADQAFF.

This clonotype was seen a handful of times. One end of the junction fails to match germline, which may point to a read error. The chain joins TRBV29-1 to TRBJ2-4, with D perhaps matching TRBD2 (5 bases). The CDR3 has 13 amino acids. The germline V gene has CDR1 SQVTM and CDR2 ANQGSEA. CDR3 amino acids: CSVQHSLLAERHF. As DNA, the CDR3 is TGCAGCGTTCAACATTCACTGCTAGCAGAGAGGCACTTC. Based on the CDR3 plus reference TRBV29-1 and TRBJ2-4, the full variable domain is SAVISQKPSRDICQRGTSLTIQCQVDSQVTMMFWYRQQPGQSLTLIATANQGSEATYESGFVIDKFPISRPNLTFSTLTVSNMSPEDSSIYLCSVQHSLLAERHFGAGTRLSVL.

This clonotype was detected ten times or more. The chain employs TRBV19 and TRBJ2-1; the D gene is possibly TRBD2 (6 bases). V was cut by 3 bases and J by 1 base, with 10 bases left in between. Germline assignment: CDR1 LNHDA and CDR2 SQIVND (reference sequence). The CDR3 is 15 amino acids. The CDR3 sequence is CASSIYGGSYNEQFF. The CDR3 nucleotides are TGTGCCAGTAGTATTTACGGGGGATCCTACAATGAGCAGTTCTTC.